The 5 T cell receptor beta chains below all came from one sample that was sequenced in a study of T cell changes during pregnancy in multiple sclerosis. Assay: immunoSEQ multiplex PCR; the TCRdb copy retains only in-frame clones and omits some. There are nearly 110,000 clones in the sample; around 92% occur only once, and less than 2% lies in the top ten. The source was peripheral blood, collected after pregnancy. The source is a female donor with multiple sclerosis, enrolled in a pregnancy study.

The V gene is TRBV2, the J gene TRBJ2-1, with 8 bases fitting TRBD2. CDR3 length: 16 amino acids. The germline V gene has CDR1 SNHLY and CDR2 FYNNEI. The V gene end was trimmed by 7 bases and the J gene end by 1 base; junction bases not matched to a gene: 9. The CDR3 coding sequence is TGTGCCAGCATCGGTAATAGCGGGGCGTCCTACAATGAGCAGTTCTTC. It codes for CASIGNSGASYNEQFF.

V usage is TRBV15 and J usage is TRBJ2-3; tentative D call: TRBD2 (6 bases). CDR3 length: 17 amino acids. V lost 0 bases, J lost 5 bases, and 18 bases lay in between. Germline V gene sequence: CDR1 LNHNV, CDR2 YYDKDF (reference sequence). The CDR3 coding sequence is TGTGCCACCAGCAGAGAGGGGGGTCCTTCCGTATTAGATACGCAGTATTTT. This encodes CATSREGGPSVLDTQYF.

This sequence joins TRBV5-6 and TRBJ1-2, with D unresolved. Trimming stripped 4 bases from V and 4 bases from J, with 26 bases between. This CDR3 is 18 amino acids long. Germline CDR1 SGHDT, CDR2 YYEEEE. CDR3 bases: TGTGCCAGCAGCCTGTCCACCGGTCGAATCGGAGCGGGCTATGGCTACACCTTC. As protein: CASSLSTGRIGAGYGYTF.

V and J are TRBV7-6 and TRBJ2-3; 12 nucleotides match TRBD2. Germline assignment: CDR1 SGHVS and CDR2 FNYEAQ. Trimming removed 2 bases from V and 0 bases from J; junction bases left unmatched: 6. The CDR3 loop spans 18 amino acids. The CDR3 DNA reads TGTGCCAGCAGCTTAACGACTAGCGGGAGCCGTAGCACAGATACGCAGTATTTT. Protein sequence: CASSLTTSGSRSTDTQYF.

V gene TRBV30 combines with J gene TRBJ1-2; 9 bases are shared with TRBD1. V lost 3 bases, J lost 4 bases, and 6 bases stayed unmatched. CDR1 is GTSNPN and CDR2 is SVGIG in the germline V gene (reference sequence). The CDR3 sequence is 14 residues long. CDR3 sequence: CAWRPPGQGYGYTF. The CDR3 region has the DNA TGTGCCTGGAGGCCCCCGGGACAGGGCTATGGCTACACCTTC.